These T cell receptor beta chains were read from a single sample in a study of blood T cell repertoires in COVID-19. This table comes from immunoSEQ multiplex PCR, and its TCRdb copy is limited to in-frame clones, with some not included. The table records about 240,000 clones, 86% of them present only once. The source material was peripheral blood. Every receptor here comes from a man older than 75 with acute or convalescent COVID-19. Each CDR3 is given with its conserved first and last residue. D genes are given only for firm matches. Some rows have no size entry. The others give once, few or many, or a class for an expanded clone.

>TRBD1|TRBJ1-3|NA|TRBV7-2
CASSLASDRTGNTIYF
TGTGCCAGCAGCTTGGCCTCGGACAGGACTGGAAACACCATATATTTT
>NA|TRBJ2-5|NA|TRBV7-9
CASSLDGLRETQYF
TGTGCCAGCAGCTTAGATGGGCTCCGTGAGACCCAGTACTTC
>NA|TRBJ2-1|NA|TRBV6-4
CASSQQGSTSYNEQFF
TGTGCCAGCAGCCAGCAAGGGAGCACGTCCTACAATGAGCAGTTCTTC
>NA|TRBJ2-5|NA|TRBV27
CASSSLPGSQETQYF
TGTGCCAGCAGTTCCCTACCAGGGTCCCAAGAGACCCAGTACTTC
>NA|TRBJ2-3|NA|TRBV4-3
CASSQDGSFGTQYF
TGCGCCAGCAGCCAAGATGGGAGTTTTGGTACGCAGTATTTT
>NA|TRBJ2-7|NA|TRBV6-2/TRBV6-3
CASSDPPPGSSSYEQYF
TGTGCCAGCAGCGACCCCCCCCCGGGTTCGAGCTCCTACGAGCAGTACTTC
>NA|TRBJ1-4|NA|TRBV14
CASSPGGAVFRQLFF
TGTGCCAGCAGCCCGGGAGGGGCAGTTTTTCGCCAACTGTTTTTT
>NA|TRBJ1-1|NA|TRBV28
CASSPGGASEAFF
TGTGCCAGCAGCCCAGGAGGGGCCTCTGAAGCTTTCTTT
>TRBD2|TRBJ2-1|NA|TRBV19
CATSLDVAGGPKGSSYNEQFF
TGTGCCACCAGCCTGGACGTAGCGGGAGGGCCTAAAGGGAGCTCCTACAATGAGCAGTTCTTC
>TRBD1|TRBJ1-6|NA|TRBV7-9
CASSSDRAPSPLHF
TGTGCCAGCAGCTCCGACAGGGCCCCTTCACCCCTCCACTTT
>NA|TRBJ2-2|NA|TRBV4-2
CASSQERRDGAGELFF
TGTGCCAGCAGCCAAGAGAGGCGGGACGGGGCCGGGGAGCTGTTTTTT
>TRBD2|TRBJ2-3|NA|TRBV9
CASSLGLAGGTDTQYF
TGTGCCAGCAGCCTAGGACTAGCGGGAGGTACAGATACGCAGTATTTT
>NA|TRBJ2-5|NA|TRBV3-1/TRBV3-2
CASSQDWRGQETQYF
TGTGCCAGCAGCCAAGATTGGAGGGGACAAGAGACCCAGTACTTC
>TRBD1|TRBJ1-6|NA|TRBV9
CASSQGTGDSPLHF
TGTGCCAGCAGCCAAGGGACAGGGGATTCACCCCTCCACTTT
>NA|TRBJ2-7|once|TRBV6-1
CASSEGVTRFYEQYF
TGTGCCAGCAGTGAAGGGGTGACGAGGTTTTACGAGCAGTACTTC
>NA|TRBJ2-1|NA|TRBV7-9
CASSIQGYEQFF
TGTGCCAGCAGCATCCAGGGTTATGAGCAGTTCTTC
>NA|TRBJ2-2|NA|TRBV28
CASSFLQGEPGELFF
TGTGCCAGCAGTTTCTTGCAGGGTGAGCCCGGGGAGCTGTTTTTT
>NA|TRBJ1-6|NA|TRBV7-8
CASSPRADYNSPLHF
TGTGCCAGCAGCCCGCGGGCAGACTATAATTCACCCCTCCACTTT
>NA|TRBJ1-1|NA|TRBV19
CASSTGQNTEAFF
TGTGCCAGTAGTACCGGACAGAACACTGAAGCTTTCTTT
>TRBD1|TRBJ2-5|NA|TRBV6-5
CASSPTGNVRETQYF
TGTGCCAGCAGTCCGACAGGGAATGTGAGGGAGACCCAGTACTTC
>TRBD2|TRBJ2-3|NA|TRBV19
CASSSSGGGDTQYF
TGTGCCAGTAGTAGTAGCGGGGGCGGAGATACGCAGTATTTT
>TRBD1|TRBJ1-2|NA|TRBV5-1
CASSLQSGTGDVYGYTF
TGCGCCAGCAGCCTCCAATCCGGGACAGGGGACGTCTATGGCTACACCTTC
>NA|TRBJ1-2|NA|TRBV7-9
CASSLEGGYGYTF
TGTGCCAGCAGCTTGGAAGGGGGCTATGGCTACACCTTC
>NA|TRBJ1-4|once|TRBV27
CASRFKAGQSSTNEKLFF
TGTGCCAGCAGGTTTAAAGCTGGACAGAGTTCAACTAATGAAAAACTGTTTTTT
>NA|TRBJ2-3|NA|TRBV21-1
CASSLRDRGSEEDTQYF
TGTGCCAGCAGCCTCCGGGACAGGGGGTCGGAGGAAGATACGCAGTATTTT